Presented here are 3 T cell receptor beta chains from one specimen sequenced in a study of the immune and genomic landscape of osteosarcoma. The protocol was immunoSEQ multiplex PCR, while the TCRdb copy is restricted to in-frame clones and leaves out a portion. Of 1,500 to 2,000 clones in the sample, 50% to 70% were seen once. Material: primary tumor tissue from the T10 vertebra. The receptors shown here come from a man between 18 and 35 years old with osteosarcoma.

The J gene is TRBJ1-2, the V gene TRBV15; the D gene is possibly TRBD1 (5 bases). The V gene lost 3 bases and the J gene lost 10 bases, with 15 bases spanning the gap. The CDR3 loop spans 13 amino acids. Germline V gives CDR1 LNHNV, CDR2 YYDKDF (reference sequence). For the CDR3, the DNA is TGTGCCACCAGCAGGAACGCGCAGGGTGCCTACACCTTC. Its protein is CATSRNAQGAYTF.

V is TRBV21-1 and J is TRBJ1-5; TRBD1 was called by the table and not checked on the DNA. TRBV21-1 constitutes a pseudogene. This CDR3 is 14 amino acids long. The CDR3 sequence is CASSLQGPHQPQHF. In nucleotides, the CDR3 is TGTGCCAGCAGTTTACAGGGACCGCATCAGCCCCAGCATTTT.

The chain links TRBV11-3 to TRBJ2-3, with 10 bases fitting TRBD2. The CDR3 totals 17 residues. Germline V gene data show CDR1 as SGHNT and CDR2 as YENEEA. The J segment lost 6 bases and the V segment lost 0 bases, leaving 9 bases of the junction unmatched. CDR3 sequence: CASSLDPQRGGLDTQYF. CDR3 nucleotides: TGTGCCAGCAGCTTAGATCCGCAGCGGGGGGGCCTGGATACGCAGTATTTT.